This entry lists 18 T cell receptor beta chains sequenced from one sample in a study of T cell responses to AZD1222 COVID-19 vaccine. Assay used: immunoSEQ multiplex PCR; TCRdb lists only in-frame clones, some missing. The sample has approximately 94,000 clones; 88% are singletons. Sample: peripheral blood, taken on day 0 of AZD1222 vaccination. The receptors originated from an adult in good health.

The gene calls are TRBV3-1 (or the pseudogene TRBV3-2) and TRBJ2-7, with D possibly being TRBD1 (6 bases). Germline CDR1 reads LGHDT; CDR2 reads YNNKEL (reference sequence). Trimming pared 6 bases from V and 4 bases from J, leaving 10 bases between. This CDR3 is 12 amino acids long. CDR3 sequence (DNA): TGTGCCAGCAGTCCAGGGGCTTACGAGCAGTACTTC. This encodes CASSPGAYEQYF.

V is TRBV19 and J is TRBJ1-5; D is uncertain. The CDR3 length is 13 residues. Trimming shortened V by 5 bases and J by 5 bases, and 10 bases separated the two germline ends. In germline, CDR1 is LNHDA, CDR2 SQIVND (reference sequence). CDR3 sequence reads: CASSFRTDQPQHF. CDR3 nucleotide sequence: TGTGCCAGTAGTTTTCGTACCGATCAGCCCCAGCATTTT.

The rearrangement uses TRBV6-2 or TRBV6-3 and TRBJ2-1, with D unclear. Germline-derived CDR1 and CDR2 are MNHEY and SVGEGT. This CDR3 is 13 amino acids long. Deletions cut 2 bases from V and 8 bases from J, with 10 bases between. CDR3: CASSYGLLYEQFF. CDR3 in DNA: TGTGCCAGCAGTTACGGCCTTTTGTATGAGCAGTTCTTC.

The rearrangement joins TRBV24-1 to TRBJ2-1; D possibly corresponds to TRBD2 (5 bases). V lost 3 bases and J lost 4, with 15 bases in between. CDR3 length: 16 amino acids. The germline V gene encodes CDR1 KGHDR and CDR2 SFDVKD. The CDR3 loop is CATSDPEGKPYNEQFF. CDR3 nucleotides: TGTGCCACCAGTGATCCTGAGGGAAAACCATACAATGAGCAGTTCTTC.

The chain joins TRBV30 to TRBJ1-3; 7 nucleotides line up with TRBD1. Germline V gene sequence: CDR1 GTSNPN, CDR2 SVGIG (reference sequence). The J segment lost 2 bases and the V segment lost 4 bases, leaving 5 bases of the junction unmatched. The CDR3 has 14 residues. The CDR3 loop is CAWKVTGAGNTIYF. In nucleotides, the CDR3 is TGTGCCTGGAAAGTAACAGGGGCTGGAAACACCATATATTTT.

The table lists this clone with a few counts. The rearrangement uses TRBV24-1 and TRBJ1-5, with 7 nucleotides matching TRBD1. The V gene end was trimmed by 9 bases and the J gene end by 3 bases; junction bases not matched to a gene: 10. CDR1 and CDR2 from the germline V gene are KGHDR and SFDVKD. The CDR3 is 15 residues long. The CDR3: CATCTRQGPNQPQHF. CDR3 nucleotide sequence: TGTGCCACCTGTACTCGACAGGGCCCCAATCAGCCCCAGCATTTT.

This clone was detected once. This sequence joins TRBV5-1 and TRBJ1-6; D call uncertain. This CDR3 region has 13 residues. Germline V lookup: CDR1 SGHRS, CDR2 YFSETQ. Trimming took off 4 bases at V and 8 bases at J, with 10 bases between the two ends. CDR3 sequence (DNA): TGCGCCAGCAGCACCGGGAGGGATTCACCCCTCCACTTT. It translates to CASSTGRDSPLHF. Filled out from reference TRBV5-1 and TRBJ1-6, the complete variable domain reads KAGVTQTPRYLIKTRGQQVTLSCSPISGHRSVSWYQQTPGQGLQFLFEYFSETQRNKGNFPGRFSGRQFSNSRSEMNVSTLELGDSALYLCASSTGRDSPLHFGNGTRLTVT.

The rearrangement uses TRBV9 and TRBJ2-6; weak D call: TRBD1 (5 bases). The ends were cut back, 7 bases at V and 0 bases at J, with 11 bases in the middle. The CDR3 is made up of 15 amino acids. The germline CDR1 and CDR2 sequences are SGDLS and YYNGEE. The CDR3 sequence is CASQGSISGANVLTF. CDR3 DNA: TGTGCCAGCCAGGGAAGTATCTCTGGGGCCAACGTCCTGACTTTC.

The chain couples TRBV7-2 to TRBJ2-7; TRBD2 might be the D (6 bases). The CDR3 extends over 16 amino acids. Deletions cut 5 bases from V and 0 bases from J, with 17 bases between. Per the germline V gene, CDR1 is SGHTA and CDR2 is FQGNSA. The CDR3 region has the DNA TGTGCCAGCAGCCGTCGCGGACTAACAAGCTCCTACGAGCAGTACTTC. This sequence encodes CASSRRGLTSSYEQYF.

V is TRBV29-1 and J is TRBJ2-7; a possible D gene is TRBD1 (6 bases). The ends were cut back, 4 bases at V and 2 bases at J, with 15 bases in the middle. Germline V gives CDR1 SQVTM, CDR2 ANQGSEA. This CDR3 comprises 14 residues. DNA of the CDR3: TGCAGCGTTGGTGGACAGACCCAGCCCTACGAGCAGTACTTC. This gives the protein CSVGGQTQPYEQYF.

The V call is TRBV5-1, the J call TRBJ2-1; TRBD2 matches at 10 bases. Per the germline V gene, CDR1 is SGHRS and CDR2 is YFSETQ. Germline trimming cut 2 bases from V and 1 base from J; bases unmatched to any gene: 12. The CDR3 has 19 amino acids. The CDR3 region is CASSFIAGGRGGSYNEQFF. CDR3 coding DNA: TGCGCCAGCAGCTTTATAGCGGGAGGCCGCGGTGGGTCCTACAATGAGCAGTTCTTC.

The V gene is TRBV6-2 or TRBV6-3, the J gene TRBJ2-7; the match to TRBD2 covers 13 bases. Trimming removed 4 bases from V and 2 bases from J; junction bases left unmatched: 5. The CDR3 consists of 16 residues. Per the germline V gene, CDR1 is MNHEY and CDR2 is SVGEGT. The CDR3 reads CASSSGLAGVAYEQYF. DNA of the CDR3: TGTGCCAGCAGTTCTGGACTAGCGGGAGTTGCCTACGAGCAGTACTTC.

The chain is built from TRBV29-1 and TRBJ1-1; D ambiguous. The CDR3 is made up of 11 amino acids. Germline V lookup: CDR1 SQVTM, CDR2 ANQGSEA. Trimming removed 5 bases from V and 5 bases from J, with 9 bases in between. CDR3 DNA sequence: TGCAGCGTTTTTGATGGGACTGAAGCTTTCTTT. Residues: CSVFDGTEAFF.

This clone was seen only once. The gene calls are TRBV6-2 or TRBV6-3 and TRBJ1-1; D unresolved. V was trimmed by 5 bases and J by 2 bases, leaving 21 bases between them. Germline CDR1 is MNHEY and CDR2 is SVGEGT. The CDR3 contains 17 residues. Written as DNA, the CDR3 is TGTGCCAGCAGTCTTTACGGGTACGGGGTGCAAAACACTGAAGCTTTCTTT. It specifies CASSLYGYGVQNTEAFF.

The genes are TRBV5-6 and TRBJ2-5, with TRBD1 matching over 9 bases. Germline CDR1 is SGHDT and CDR2 is YYEEEE. Trimming removed 0 bases from V and 6 bases from J; junction bases left unmatched: 9. The CDR3 consists of 16 residues. The CDR3 coding sequence is TGTGCCAGCAGCTTGGCAGGGACAGGGTCTGAGAAGACCCAGTACTTC. It is translated as CASSLAGTGSEKTQYF.

The chain combines TRBV29-1 with TRBJ1-1, with D perhaps TRBD1 (5 bases). The CDR3 sequence is 14 residues long. The germline V and J ends were trimmed by 7 bases and 0 bases, with 15 bases remaining between them. Germline CDR1 SQVTM, CDR2 ANQGSEA. CDR3 sequence: CSGRYGGVNTEAFF. The CDR3 nucleotides are TGCAGCGGCCGTTACGGGGGGGTGAACACTGAAGCTTTCTTT.

This clone was seen a single time. CDR3 in amino acids: CASSSGQGGYGYTF. The CDR3 DNA is TGTGCCAGCAGCTCCGGACAGGGCGGCTATGGCTACACCTTC. This rearrangement joins TRBV5-6 to TRBJ1-2, with 8 bases fitting TRBD1. Looked up from germline, CDR1 is SGHDT and CDR2 is YYEEEE. This CDR3 is 14 amino acids long. The J segment lost 4 bases and the V segment lost 3 bases, leaving 5 bases of the junction unmatched. The entire variable domain, with the rest obtained from reference TRBV5-6 and TRBJ1-2, is as follows: DAGVTQSPTHLIKTRGQQVTLRCSPKSGHDTVSWYQQALGQGPQFIFQYYEEEERQRGNFPDRFSGHQFPNYSSELNVNALLLGDSALYLCASSSGQGGYGYTFGSGTRLTVV.

The chain recombines TRBV5-4 with TRBJ2-2, with 11 bases matching TRBD2. J gave up 2 bases and V 4 bases, and 4 bases lay outside the gene matches. Germline CDR1 reads SGHNT; CDR2 reads YYREEE (reference sequence). There are 16 residues in the CDR3. The CDR3 DNA is TGTGCCAGCAGCCCCGGGACTAGCGGTAACACCGGGGAGCTGTTTTTT. Its protein product is CASSPGTSGNTGELFF.